The 14 T cell receptor beta chains in this list originate from one sample, sequenced in a study of cytomegalovirus exposure and HLA in healthy donors. Vbeta (60) and Jbeta (13) primers were used in the PCR. TCRdb's table, derived via immunoSEQ multiplex PCR, lists solely in-frame clones and lacks some. Of about 190,000 clones in the sample, more than 60% were seen once. Input material: PBMCs. Receptor source: a woman aged 25 to 39 in good health and CMV-seropositive.

The V call is TRBV7-9, the J call TRBJ2-1, with 10 bases aligning to TRBD1. Trimming took 8 bases from V and 3 from J; bases not matched to a gene: 4. The length of the CDR3 is 14 residues. Germline CDR1 and CDR2: SEHNR and FQNEAQ (reference sequence). This CDR3 reads CASGRDRGYNEQFF. CDR3 coding DNA: TGTGCCAGCGGCCGGGACAGGGGCTACAATGAGCAGTTCTTC.

This clone occurred a few times. The chain combines TRBV6-5 with TRBJ1-4, with 7 bases aligning to TRBD1. CDR3 size: 15 residues. The V gene end was trimmed by 2 bases and the J gene end by 8 bases; junction bases not matched to a gene: 8. Germline V CDR1 and CDR2: MNHEY, SVGAGI. The CDR3, as DNA: TGTGCCAGCAGTTACAGGGGGCGCCGGAGGGAAAAACTGTTTTTT. This codes for CASSYRGRRREKLFF.

The chain couples TRBV6-6 to TRBJ1-5, with 9 positions matching TRBD1. This CDR3 has 16 residues. CDR1 is MNHNY, CDR2 SVGAGI, per germline (reference sequence). V was pared by 0 bases and J by 4 bases, with 4 bases of the junction left unmatched. CDR3 loop: CASSYSIQGANQPQHF. The CDR3 coding sequence is TGTGCCAGCAGTTACTCGATACAGGGGGCAAATCAGCCCCAGCATTTT.

The chain links TRBV27 to TRBJ1-1; 9 positions agree with TRBD1. The CDR3 length is 16 residues. Trimming at V came to 5 bases and at J to 12 bases, leaving 19 bases not matched to a gene. CDR1 is MNHEY, CDR2 SMNVEV, per germline (reference sequence). As DNA, the CDR3 is TGTGCCAGCAGTCCCTCCTATAGGGACAGGGAGGTGAGGTCTTTCTTT. Encoded protein: CASSPSYRDREVRSFF.

The chain has TRBV28 and TRBJ2-7; D not certain. The CDR3 consists of 11 residues. The germline V gene has CDR1 MDHEN and CDR2 SYDVKM. Trimming left V 6 bases short and J 2 bases short, with 5 bases between. The CDR3 sequence: CASRSTYEQYF. In nucleotides, the CDR3 is TGTGCCAGCAGGTCAACCTACGAGCAGTACTTC.

The chain links TRBV4-1 to TRBJ2-7; no reliable D call. V lost 5 bases to trimming and J lost 0 bases, with 17 bases between them. Looked up from germline, CDR1 is MGHRA and CDR2 is YSYEKL. The CDR3 extends over 16 amino acids. The CDR3 DNA is TGCGCCAGCAGCGCGACCGCACAGCCGAGCTCCTACGAGCAGTACTTC. Residues: CASSATAQPSSYEQYF.

The chain uses TRBV6-6 and TRBJ1-2; 9 bases match TRBD1. In germline, CDR1 is MNHNY, CDR2 SVGAGI (reference sequence). The CDR3 has 14 amino acids. V shed 5 bases and J 4 bases; nucleotides not matched to a gene: 5. CDR3 nucleotides: TGTGCCAGCAGTACCGGGACAGGGAGCTATGGCTACACCTTC. It codes for CASSTGTGSYGYTF.

This rearrangement joins TRBV5-6 to TRBJ2-7; D is possibly TRBD2 (5 bases). The CDR3 is 15 amino acids. V lost 9 bases and J lost 4, with 23 bases in between. From germline, CDR1 is SGHDT and CDR2 YYEEEE. The DNA of the CDR3 is TGTGCCAACCCCGGGGAGAGATGTTTTAAGTACGAGCAGTACTTC. Translated: CANPGERCFKYEQYF.

The chain recombines TRBV29-1 with TRBJ2-1; 9 bases align to TRBD2. V trimming: 1 base; J trimming: 7 bases; junction bases outside the gene matches: 8. The CDR3 length is 15 residues. In germline, CDR1 is SQVTM, CDR2 ANQGSEA. CDR3 sequence reads: CSVEVLREGRNEQFF. The CDR3, as DNA: TGCAGCGTTGAAGTTTTGCGGGAGGGCAGGAATGAGCAGTTCTTC.

The rearrangement joins TRBV28 to TRBJ1-5, with D possibly TRBD1 on 5 matching bases. CDR1 is MDHEN and CDR2 is SYDVKM in the germline V gene. V was pared by 5 bases and J by 2 bases, with 10 bases between. The CDR3 totals 14 residues. The CDR3 bases are TGTGCCAGCAGTCGCGGGGGTGGCAATCAGCCCCAGCATTTT. Its protein is CASSRGGGNQPQHF.

This sequence joins TRBV28 and TRBJ1-2, with a weak D call TRBD1 (5 bases). The V end lost 3 bases, the J end lost 5 bases, and 10 bases lay between the germline ends. This CDR3 region has 13 residues. CDR1 is MDHEN and CDR2 is SYDVKM in the germline V gene. The CDR3 protein is CASSLKGFYGYTF. As DNA, the CDR3 is TGTGCCAGCAGTTTGAAGGGGTTTTATGGCTACACCTTC.

The genes are TRBV5-1 and TRBJ2-2; no reliable D call. Germline CDR1 SGHRS, CDR2 YFSETQ. V was trimmed by 3 bases and J by 1 base, leaving 7 bases between them. This CDR3 contains 14 residues. The CDR3 DNA sequence: TGCGCCAGCAGCTCCCTAGGGAACACCGGGGAGCTGTTTTTT. Translated: CASSSLGNTGELFF.

This chain joins TRBV5-4 and TRBJ2-7; 11 bases line up with TRBD2. The CDR3 totals 15 residues. The germline V gene encodes CDR1 SGHNT and CDR2 YYREEE (reference sequence). V was pared by 2 bases and J by 3 bases, with 4 bases of the junction left unmatched. The CDR3 nucleotides read TGTGCCAGCAGCTTTGACACTAGCGGGAGCTACGAGCAGTACTTC. Its translation is CASSFDTSGSYEQYF.

The gene calls are TRBV19 and TRBJ2-2; 9 positions agree with TRBD1. Trimming removed 4 bases from V and 2 bases from J; junction bases left unmatched: 11. The CDR3 spans 18 residues. Germline CDR1 LNHDA, CDR2 SQIVND (reference sequence). The CDR3 DNA is TGTGCCAGTAGTAGAAATGGAGGGACAGGGTTAAACACCGGGGAGCTGTTTTTT. It specifies CASSRNGGTGLNTGELFF.